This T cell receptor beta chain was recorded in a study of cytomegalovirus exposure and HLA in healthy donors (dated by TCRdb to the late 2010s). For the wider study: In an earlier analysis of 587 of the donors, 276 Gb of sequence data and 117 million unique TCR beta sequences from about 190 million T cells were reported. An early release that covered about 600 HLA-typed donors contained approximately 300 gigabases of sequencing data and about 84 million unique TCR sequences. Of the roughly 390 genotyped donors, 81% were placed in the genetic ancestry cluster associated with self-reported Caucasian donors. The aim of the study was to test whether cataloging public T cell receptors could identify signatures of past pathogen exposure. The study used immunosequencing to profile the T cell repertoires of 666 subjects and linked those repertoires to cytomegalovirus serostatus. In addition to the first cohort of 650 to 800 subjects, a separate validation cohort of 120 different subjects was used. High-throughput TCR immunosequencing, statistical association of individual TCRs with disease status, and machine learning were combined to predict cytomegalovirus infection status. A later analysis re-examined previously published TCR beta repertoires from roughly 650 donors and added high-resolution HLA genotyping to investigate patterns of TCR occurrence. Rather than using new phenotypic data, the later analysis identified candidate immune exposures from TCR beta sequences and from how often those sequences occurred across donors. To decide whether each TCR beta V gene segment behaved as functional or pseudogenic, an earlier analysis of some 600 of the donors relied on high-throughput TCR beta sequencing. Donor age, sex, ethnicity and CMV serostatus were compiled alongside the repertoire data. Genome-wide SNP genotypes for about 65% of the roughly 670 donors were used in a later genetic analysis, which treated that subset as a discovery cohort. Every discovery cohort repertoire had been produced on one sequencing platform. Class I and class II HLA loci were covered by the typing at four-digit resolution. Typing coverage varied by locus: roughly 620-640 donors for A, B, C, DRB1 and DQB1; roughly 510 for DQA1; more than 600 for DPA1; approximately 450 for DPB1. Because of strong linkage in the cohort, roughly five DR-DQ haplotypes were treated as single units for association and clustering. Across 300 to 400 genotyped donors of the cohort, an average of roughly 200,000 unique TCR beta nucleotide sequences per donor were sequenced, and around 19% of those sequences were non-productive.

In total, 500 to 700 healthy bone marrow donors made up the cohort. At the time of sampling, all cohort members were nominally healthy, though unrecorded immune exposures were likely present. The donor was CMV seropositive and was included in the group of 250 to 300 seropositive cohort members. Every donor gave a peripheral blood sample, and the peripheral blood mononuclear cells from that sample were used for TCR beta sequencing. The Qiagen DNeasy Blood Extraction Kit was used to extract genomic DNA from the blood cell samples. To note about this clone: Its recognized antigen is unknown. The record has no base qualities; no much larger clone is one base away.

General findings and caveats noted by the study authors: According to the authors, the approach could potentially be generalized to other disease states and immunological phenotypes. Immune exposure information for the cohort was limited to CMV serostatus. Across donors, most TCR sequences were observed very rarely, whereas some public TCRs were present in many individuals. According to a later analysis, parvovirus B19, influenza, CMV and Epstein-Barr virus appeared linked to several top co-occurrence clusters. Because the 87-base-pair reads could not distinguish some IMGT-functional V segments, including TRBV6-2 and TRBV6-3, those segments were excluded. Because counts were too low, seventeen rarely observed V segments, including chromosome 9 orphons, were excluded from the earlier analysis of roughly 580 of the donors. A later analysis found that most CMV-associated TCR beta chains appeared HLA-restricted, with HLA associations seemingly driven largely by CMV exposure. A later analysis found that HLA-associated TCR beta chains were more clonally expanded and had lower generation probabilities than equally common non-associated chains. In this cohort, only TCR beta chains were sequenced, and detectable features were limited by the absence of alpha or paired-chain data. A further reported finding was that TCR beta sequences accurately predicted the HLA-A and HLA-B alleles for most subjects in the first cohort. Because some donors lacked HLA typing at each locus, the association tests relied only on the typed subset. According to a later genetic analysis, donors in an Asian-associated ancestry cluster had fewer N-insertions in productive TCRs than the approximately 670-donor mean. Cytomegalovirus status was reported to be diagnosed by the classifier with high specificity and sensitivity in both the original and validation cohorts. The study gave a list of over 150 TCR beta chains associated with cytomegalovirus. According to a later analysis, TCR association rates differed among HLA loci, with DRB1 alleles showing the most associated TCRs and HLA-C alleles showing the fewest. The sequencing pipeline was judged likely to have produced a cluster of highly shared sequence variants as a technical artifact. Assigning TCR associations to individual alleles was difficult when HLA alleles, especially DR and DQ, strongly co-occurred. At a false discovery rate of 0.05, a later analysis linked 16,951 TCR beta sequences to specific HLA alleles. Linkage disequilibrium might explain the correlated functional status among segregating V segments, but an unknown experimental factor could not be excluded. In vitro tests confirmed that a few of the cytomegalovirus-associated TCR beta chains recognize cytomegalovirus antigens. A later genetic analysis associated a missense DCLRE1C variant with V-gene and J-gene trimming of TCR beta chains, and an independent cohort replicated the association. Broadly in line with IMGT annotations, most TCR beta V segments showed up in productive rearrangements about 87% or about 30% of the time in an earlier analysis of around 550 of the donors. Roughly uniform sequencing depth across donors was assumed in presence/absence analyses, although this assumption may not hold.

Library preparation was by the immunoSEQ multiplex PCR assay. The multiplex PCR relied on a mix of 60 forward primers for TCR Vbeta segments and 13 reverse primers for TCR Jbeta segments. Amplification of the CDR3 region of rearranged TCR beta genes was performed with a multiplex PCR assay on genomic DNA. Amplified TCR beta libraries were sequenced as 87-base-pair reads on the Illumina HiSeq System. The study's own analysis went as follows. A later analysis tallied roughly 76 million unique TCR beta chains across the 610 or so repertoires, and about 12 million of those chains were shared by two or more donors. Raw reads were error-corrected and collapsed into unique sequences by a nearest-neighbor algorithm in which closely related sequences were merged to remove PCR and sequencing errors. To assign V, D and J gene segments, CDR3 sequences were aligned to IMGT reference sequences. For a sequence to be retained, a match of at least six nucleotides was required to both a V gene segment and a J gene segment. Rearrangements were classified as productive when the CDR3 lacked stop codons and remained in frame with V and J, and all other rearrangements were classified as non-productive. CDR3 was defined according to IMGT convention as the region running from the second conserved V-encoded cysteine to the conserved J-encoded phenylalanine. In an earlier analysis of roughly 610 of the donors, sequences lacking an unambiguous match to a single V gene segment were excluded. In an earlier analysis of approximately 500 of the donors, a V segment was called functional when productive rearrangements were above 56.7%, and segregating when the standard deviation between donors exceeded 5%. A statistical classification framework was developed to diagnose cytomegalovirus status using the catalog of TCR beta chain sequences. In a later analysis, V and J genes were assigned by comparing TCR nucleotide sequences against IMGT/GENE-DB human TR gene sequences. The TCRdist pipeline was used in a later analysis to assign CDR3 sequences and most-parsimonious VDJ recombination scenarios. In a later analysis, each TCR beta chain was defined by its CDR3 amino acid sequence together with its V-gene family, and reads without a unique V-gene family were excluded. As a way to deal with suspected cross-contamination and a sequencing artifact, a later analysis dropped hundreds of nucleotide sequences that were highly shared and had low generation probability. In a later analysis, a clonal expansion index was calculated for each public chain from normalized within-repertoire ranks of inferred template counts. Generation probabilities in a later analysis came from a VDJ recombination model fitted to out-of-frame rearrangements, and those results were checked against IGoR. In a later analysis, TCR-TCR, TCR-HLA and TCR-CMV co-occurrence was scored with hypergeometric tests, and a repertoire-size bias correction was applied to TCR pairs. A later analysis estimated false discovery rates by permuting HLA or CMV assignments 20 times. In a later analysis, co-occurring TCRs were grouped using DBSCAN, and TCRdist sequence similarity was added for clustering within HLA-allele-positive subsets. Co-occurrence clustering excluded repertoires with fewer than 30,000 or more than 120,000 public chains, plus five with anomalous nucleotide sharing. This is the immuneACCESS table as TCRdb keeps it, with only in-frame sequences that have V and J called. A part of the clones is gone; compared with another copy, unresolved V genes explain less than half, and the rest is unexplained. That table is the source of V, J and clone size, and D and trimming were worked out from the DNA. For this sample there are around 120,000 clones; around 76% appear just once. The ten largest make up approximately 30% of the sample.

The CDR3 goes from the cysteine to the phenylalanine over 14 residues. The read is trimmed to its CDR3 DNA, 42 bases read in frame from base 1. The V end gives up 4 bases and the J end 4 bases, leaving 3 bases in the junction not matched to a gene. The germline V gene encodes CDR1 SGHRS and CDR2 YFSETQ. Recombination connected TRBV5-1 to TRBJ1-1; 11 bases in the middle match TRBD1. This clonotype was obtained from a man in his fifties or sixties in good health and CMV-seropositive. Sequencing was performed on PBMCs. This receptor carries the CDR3 CASSGQGAITEAFF. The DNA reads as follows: TGCGCCAGCAGCGGACAGGGGGCCATCACTGAAGCTTTCTTT.